This T cell receptor beta chain was sequenced in a study of blood T cell repertoires in COVID-19. Study-level background: The study drew acute and convalescent COVID-19 samples from the United States, Italy and Spain. PBMCs, B-cell-depleted T cells, or T cells were the source of the cDNA or gDNA that made up the material.

The CDR3 has 15 residues. Trimming stripped 8 bases from V and 5 bases from J, with 18 bases between. Germline CDR1 LNHNV, CDR2 YYDKDF (reference sequence). Original handling: Estimates of nucleated cell counts were drawn from the amplification of reference gene primers. TCRdb's copy holds only in-frame clones and misses some; the assay was immunoSEQ multiplex PCR. From that table come the V and J calls and clone size; the DNA was used to work out D and trimming. The table includes about 110,000 clones, 88% detected once. The V and J genes are TRBV15 and TRBJ1-4; tentatively, D is TRBD1 (5 bases). The sequence derives from a woman aged 45-65 years with acute or convalescent COVID-19. The source material was peripheral blood. The CDR3 DNA sequence: TGTGCCACCTCCGGGACTGTCGAATTAAATGAAAAACTGTTTTTT. Translation: CATSGTVELNEKLFF.